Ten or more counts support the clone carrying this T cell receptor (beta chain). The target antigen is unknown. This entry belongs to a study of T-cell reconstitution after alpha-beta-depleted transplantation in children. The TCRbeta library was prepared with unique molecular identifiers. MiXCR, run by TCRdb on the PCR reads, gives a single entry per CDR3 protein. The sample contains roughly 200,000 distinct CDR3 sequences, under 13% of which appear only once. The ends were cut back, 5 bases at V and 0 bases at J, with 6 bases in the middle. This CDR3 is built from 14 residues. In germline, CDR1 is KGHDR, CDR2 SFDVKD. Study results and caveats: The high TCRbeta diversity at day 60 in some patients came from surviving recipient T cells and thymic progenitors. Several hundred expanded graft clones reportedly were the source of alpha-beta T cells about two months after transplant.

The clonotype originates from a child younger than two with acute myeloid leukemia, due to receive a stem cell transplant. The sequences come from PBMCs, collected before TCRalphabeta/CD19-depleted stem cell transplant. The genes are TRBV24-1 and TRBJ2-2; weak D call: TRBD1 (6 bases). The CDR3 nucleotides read TGTGCCACCAGTGCAGGGGCGAACACCGGGGAGCTGTTTTTT. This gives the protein CATSAGANTGELFF.